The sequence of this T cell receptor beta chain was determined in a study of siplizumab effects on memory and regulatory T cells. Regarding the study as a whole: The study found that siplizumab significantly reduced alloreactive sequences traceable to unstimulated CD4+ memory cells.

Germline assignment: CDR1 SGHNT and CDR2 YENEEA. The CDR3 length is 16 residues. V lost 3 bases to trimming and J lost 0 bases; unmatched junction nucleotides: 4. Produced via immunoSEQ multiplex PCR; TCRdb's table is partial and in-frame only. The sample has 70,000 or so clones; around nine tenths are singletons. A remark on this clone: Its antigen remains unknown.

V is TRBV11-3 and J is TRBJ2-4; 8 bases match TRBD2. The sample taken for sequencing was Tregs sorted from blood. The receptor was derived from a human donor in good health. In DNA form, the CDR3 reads TGTGCCAGCAGCTTCAGCGGGAGCCAAGCCAAAAACATTCAGTACTTC. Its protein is CASSFSGSQAKNIQYF.